This T cell receptor (beta chain) was captured by sequencing in a study of cytomegalovirus exposure and HLA in healthy donors. Nominally healthy donors were sampled, though unrecorded immune exposures were likely. The study, taken as a whole, reports: TCR beta chain V- and J-gene trimming was linked, in a later analysis, to a missense variant in DCLRE1C.

Primers for the PCR totalled 60 Vbeta and 13 Jbeta. Original methodology: It was a later analysis that counted tens of millions of unique TCR beta chains, of which 9.5 million to 14 million were shared. Sequenced by immunoSEQ multiplex PCR; TCRdb stores in-frame clones only, minus some. The V and J calls and clone size are taken from that table; D and trimming were inferred from the DNA. The table counts about 210,000 clones; roughly 0.98% lies in the top ten. Germline CDR1 is SNHLY and CDR2 is FYNNEI. Trimming took 4 bases from V and 2 from J; bases not matched to a gene: 7. The CDR3 contains 16 residues. Details on this clone: The target antigen is unknown.

The rearrangement joins TRBV2 to TRBJ2-2, with 7 bases that match TRBD2. The sequencing input was PBMCs. This TCR was recovered from a woman younger than 45 in good health and CMV-seropositive. The CDR3 DNA sequence: TGTGCCAGCAGTGTTAGACTAGCCGACAACACCGGGGAGCTGTTTTTT. It translates to CASSVRLADNTGELFF.